This T cell receptor (beta chain) is from a study of blood T cells in healthy people across ages. The authors ran a second PCR of about 6 to 12 cycles using a sample-barcoded 5' primer and a J-beta primer mix. TCRdb re-called the 5' RACE reads through MiXCR, storing one row per CDR3 protein. There are about 680,000 distinct CDR3 sequences in the sample; around 49% occur only once, and around a third lies in the top ten. Germline V gene data show CDR1 as DFQATT and CDR2 as SNEGSKA (reference sequence). V gave up 3 bases and J gave up 5 bases, with 11 bases separating them. This CDR3 is built from 13 residues.

The sample comprised blood. This rearrangement joins TRBV20-1 to TRBJ1-5, with D uncertain. The TCR comes from a woman aged 55-70 years in good health. In DNA, the CDR3 is TGCAGTGCTAGTCTGGGATGGGATCAGCCCCAGCATTTT. This codes for CSASLGWDQPQHF.